The source of this TCR beta chain is a study of cytomegalovirus exposure and HLA in healthy donors. Primers: 60 Vbeta forward and 13 Jbeta reverse. Measured with immunoSEQ multiplex PCR; TCRdb has only the in-frame clones, and not every one. The repertoire holds under 140,000 clones, with approximately 86% as singletons. This clone was detected only a few times. Its antigen is still unknown. Per the germline V gene, CDR1 is SGHRS and CDR2 is YFSETQ. V gave up 0 bases and J gave up 0 bases, with 10 bases separating them. This CDR3 is built from 16 residues. Overall study results and limits: Most CMV-associated TCR beta chains appeared HLA-restricted in a later analysis.

The rearrangement joins TRBV5-1 to TRBJ1-3, with a tentative D call TRBD1 (5 bases). This clonotype was sampled from a middle-aged man in good health and CMV-seronegative. Source material: PBMCs. The DNA for the CDR3 is TGCGCCAGCAGCTTGGGCCAGGGAAGCTCTGGAAACACCATATATTTT. Protein sequence: CASSLGQGSSGNTIYF. Variable domain in full (rest from reference TRBV5-1 and TRBJ1-3): KAGVTQTPRYLIKTRGQQVTLSCSPISGHRSVSWYQQTPGQGLQFLFEYFSETQRNKGNFPGRFSGRQFSNSRSEMNVSTLELGDSALYLCASSLGQGSSGNTIYFGEGSWLTVV.